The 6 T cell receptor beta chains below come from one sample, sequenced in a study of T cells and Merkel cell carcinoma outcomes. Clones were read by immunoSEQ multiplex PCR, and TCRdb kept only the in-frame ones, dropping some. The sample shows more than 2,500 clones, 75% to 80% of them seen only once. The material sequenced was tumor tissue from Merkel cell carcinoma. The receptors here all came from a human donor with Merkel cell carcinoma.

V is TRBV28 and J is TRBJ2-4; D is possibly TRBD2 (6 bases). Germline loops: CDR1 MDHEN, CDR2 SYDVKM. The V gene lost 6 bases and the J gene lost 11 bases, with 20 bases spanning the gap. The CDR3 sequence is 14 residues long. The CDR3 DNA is TGTGCCAGCAGCCGGGACTCCGCGTTGCCATTTCAGTACTTC. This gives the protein CASSRDSALPFQYF.

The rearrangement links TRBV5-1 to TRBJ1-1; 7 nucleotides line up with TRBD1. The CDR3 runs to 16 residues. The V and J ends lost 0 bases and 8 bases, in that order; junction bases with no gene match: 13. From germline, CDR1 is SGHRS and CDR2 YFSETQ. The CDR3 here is CASSLAPTGESKEAFF. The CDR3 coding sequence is TGCGCCAGCAGCTTGGCGCCTACAGGGGAAAGTAAAGAAGCTTTCTTT.

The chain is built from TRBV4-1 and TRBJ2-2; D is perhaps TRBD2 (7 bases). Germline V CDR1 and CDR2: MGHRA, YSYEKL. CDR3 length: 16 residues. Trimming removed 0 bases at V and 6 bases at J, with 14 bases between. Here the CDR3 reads CASSQEGGQLAGELFF. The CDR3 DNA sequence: TGCGCCAGCAGCCAAGAGGGGGGGCAGTTGGCCGGGGAGCTGTTTTTT.

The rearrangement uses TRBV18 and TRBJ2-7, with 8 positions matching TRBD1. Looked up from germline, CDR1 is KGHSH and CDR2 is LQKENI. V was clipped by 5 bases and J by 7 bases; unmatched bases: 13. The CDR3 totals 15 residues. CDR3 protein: CASSATRTGSMEQYF. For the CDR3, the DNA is TGTGCCAGCTCAGCTACCCGGACAGGGTCTATGGAGCAGTACTTC. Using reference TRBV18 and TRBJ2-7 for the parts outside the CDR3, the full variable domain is NAGVMQNPRHLVRRRGQEARLRCSPMKGHSHVYWYRQLPEEGLKFMVYLQKENIIDESGMPKERFSAEFPKEGPSILRIQQVVRGDSAAYFCASSATRTGSMEQYFGPGTRLTVT.

The CDR3 loop reads CASSLTSGGFQSSYNSPLHF. The CDR3 DNA reads as TGTGCCAGCAGTTTAACTTCGGGGGGATTTCAGAGCTCCTATAATTCACCCCTCCACTTT. This sequence joins TRBV27 and TRBJ1-6; possibly TRBD1 for D (5 bases). Germline CDR1 and CDR2: MNHEY and SMNVEV (reference sequence). This CDR3 region has 20 residues. V was cut by 2 bases and J by 0 bases, with 20 bases left in between.

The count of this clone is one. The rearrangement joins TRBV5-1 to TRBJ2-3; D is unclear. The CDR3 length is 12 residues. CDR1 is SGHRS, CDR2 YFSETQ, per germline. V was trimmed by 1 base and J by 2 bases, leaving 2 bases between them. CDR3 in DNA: TGCGCCAGCAGCTTGTTCACAGATACGCAGTATTTT. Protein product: CASSLFTDTQYF. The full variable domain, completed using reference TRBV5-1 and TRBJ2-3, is KAGVTQTPRYLIKTRGQQVTLSCSPISGHRSVSWYQQTPGQGLQFLFEYFSETQRNKGNFPGRFSGRQFSNSRSEMNVSTLELGDSALYLCASSLFTDTQYFGPGTRLTVL.